This is a list of T cell receptor beta chains from one sample in a study of Graves' ophthalmopathy and Graves' hyperthyroidism. TCRdb passed the multiplex PCR reads through MiXCR, listing each CDR3 protein once. The profile shows approximately 480,000 distinct CDR3 sequences, roughly 14% of them singletons. The sample taken for sequencing was blood. The receptors come from a woman in her 30s with Graves' ophthalmopathy. The CDR3 runs from the conserved cysteine through the conserved F or W. Each record gives: J gene, clone size, V gene, D gene, CDR3 DNA, CDR3 protein. D genes are given only for firm matches. The size of a clone is reported for some rows only, either as once, few or many, or as a class for expanded clones.

>TRBJ1-5|many|TRBV12-3/TRBV12-4|TRBD1
TGTGCCAGCAGTTTAGAGGGGGCTATCAATCAGCCCCAGCATTTT
CASSLEGAINQPQHF
>TRBJ1-2|few|TRBV30|TRBD1
TGTGCCTGGATACTCCAAACAGGGGGCGGTGGCTACACCTTC
CAWILQTGGGGYTF
>TRBJ1-6|many|TRBV30|.
TGTGCCTGGAGTGTTACAGGGCCCGATTCACCCCTCCACTTT
CAWSVTGPDSPLHF
>TRBJ1-3|many|TRBV12-5|.
TGTGCTAGTGGTTTGGTACCGGGGGAGAACACCATATATTTT
CASGLVPGENTIYF
>TRBJ1-5|few|TRBV12-3/TRBV12-4|.
TGTGCCAGCAGTTTAGAGGTAACAGGTAATCAGCCCCAGCATTTT
CASSLEVTGNQPQHF
>TRBJ2-7|.|TRBV29-1|.
TGCAGCGTTGAAGTTGGGAGCTTCTACGAGCAGTACTTC
CSVEVGSFYEQYF
>TRBJ1-5|many|TRBV28|TRBD1
TGTGCCAGCAGATACTACAGGGGAAGCAATCAGCCCCAGCATTTT
CASRYYRGSNQPQHF
>TRBJ2-3|.|TRBV10-3|.
TGTGCCATCAGTCCTAGTAGCGGTAGAACAGATACGCAGTATTTT
CAISPSSGRTDTQYF
>TRBJ1-1|many|TRBV12-3/TRBV12-4|TRBD1
TGTGCCAGCAGTGAGACAGGGCTGAACACTGAAGCTTTCTTT
CASSETGLNTEAFF
>TRBJ1-2|.|TRBV28|.
TGTGCCAGCAGAATTACGACCCCTTTAGGGGGCTACACCTTC
CASRITTPLGGYTF
>TRBJ1-3|many|TRBV6-1|.
TGTGCCAGCAAACACAAGGTGTCGGGAAACACCATATATTTT
CASKHKVSGNTIYF
>TRBJ1-3|many|TRBV30|.
TGTGCCTGGACGACTGGAAACACCATATATTTT
CAWTTGNTIYF
>TRBJ1-2|many|TRBV6-7|.
TGTGCCAGCAGTTACTGGATTGGCTACACCTTC
CASSYWIGYTF
>TRBJ2-2|few|TRBV20-1|.
TGCAGTGCTACCGGGCCTGGTCGGGGCGGGGAGCTGTTTTTT
CSATGPGRGGELFF
>TRBJ2-7|many|TRBV6-1|.
TGTGCCAGCAGTGGAGCGGCAAACTCCTACGAGCAGTACTTC
CASSGAANSYEQYF
>TRBJ1-1|many|TRBV20-1|.
TGCAGTGCCCCGGACAGACTTGGTGAAGCTTTCTTT
CSAPDRLGEAFF
>TRBJ2-5|few|TRBV12-5|TRBD1
TGTGCTAGTGGTTTGGGACAGGGGGCCCAAGAGACCAAGTACTTC
CASGLGQGAQETKYF
>TRBJ2-7|many|TRBV9|.
TGTGCCAGCAGCCCTTCAGCGGGCCAGATCTCCTACGAGCAGTACTTC
CASSPSAGQISYEQYF
>TRBJ2-7|few|TRBV18|.
TGTGCCAGCTCACCGAACGGGACCGACGAGCAGTACTTC
CASSPNGTDEQYF
>TRBJ2-7|.|TRBV18|.
TGTGCCAGCTCACCGGGCGACAGGGCGGGATCCTACGAGCAGTACTTC
CASSPGDRAGSYEQYF
>TRBJ2-2|many|TRBV28|.
TGTGCCAGCTCTAAGGCCGGGGAGCTGTTTTTT
CASSKAGELFF
>TRBJ2-7|many|TRBV6-2/TRBV6-3|.
TGTGCCAGCAGTTACTCGTCCGGGACACCCCTCTACGAGCAGTACTTC
CASSYSSGTPLYEQYF
>TRBJ2-5|.|TRBV3-1|.
TGTGCCAGCAGCCAAACGACACTGTACCAAGAGACCCAGTACTTC
CASSQTTLYQETQYF